This T cell receptor beta chain comes out of a study of response to subunit inactivated influenza vaccine (dated by TCRdb to the late 2010s). For the study in its entirety: Deep quantitative T cell receptor repertoire profiling was used in the study to track responses to a trivalent subunit inactivated influenza vaccine. The full study reports these points: The authors proposed that each seasonal influenza vaccination may bring in only a limited number of new T cells.

Details on this clonotype: The target of this receptor is not known. Base qualities are not recorded, but no much larger clone differs from it by a single base.

The library was prepared using RT-PCR. The data were produced on an Illumina HiSeq 2500. In-frame beta chains were kept once TCRdb had trimmed the public reads at Q25 with fastp and called clones with MiXCR. Duplicate CDR3 protein sequences are folded into a single record with the most common DNA and genes. Counted in this sample were 700,000 to 900,000 distinct CDR3 sequences; around 20% of them appeared once. The top ten clonotypes cover roughly a tenth of the sample. V is cut by 0 bases and J by 5 bases, and the space between the germline ends is 14 bases. The CDR3, from cysteine to phenylalanine, totals 15 residues. Only the CDR3 DNA stays, 45 bases, in frame from base 1. Taken from the germline V gene, the CDR1 and CDR2 loops are SGHRS and YFSETQ.

The chain links TRBV5-1 with TRBJ1-1, with the D segment identity uncertain. The clonotype comes from a man in his fifties who received an inactivated influenza vaccine. Donor details come from another sample of the same person, matched by shared clones. Sample: PBMCs from blood, taken 4 to 6 days after vaccination. The nucleotide sequence reads as follows: TGCGCCAGCAGCTTGGATGTCCCCGGGAGAACTGAAGCTTTCTTT. Translated, this is CASSLDVPGRTEAFF.